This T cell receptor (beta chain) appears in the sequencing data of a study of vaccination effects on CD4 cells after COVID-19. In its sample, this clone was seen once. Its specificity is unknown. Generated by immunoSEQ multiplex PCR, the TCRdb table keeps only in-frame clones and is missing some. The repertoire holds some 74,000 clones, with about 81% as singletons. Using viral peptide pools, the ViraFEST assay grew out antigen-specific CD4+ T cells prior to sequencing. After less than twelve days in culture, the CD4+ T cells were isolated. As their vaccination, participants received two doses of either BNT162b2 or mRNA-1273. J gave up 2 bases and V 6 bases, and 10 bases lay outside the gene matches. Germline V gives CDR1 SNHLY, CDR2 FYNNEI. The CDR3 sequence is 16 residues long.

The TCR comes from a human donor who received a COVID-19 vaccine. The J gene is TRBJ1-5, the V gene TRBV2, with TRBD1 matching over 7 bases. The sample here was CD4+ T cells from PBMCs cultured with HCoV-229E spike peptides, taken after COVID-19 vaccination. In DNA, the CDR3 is TGTGCCAGCAGCCTCACTCTAGACAGGGGCAATCAGCCCCAGCATTTT. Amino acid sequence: CASSLTLDRGNQPQHF.